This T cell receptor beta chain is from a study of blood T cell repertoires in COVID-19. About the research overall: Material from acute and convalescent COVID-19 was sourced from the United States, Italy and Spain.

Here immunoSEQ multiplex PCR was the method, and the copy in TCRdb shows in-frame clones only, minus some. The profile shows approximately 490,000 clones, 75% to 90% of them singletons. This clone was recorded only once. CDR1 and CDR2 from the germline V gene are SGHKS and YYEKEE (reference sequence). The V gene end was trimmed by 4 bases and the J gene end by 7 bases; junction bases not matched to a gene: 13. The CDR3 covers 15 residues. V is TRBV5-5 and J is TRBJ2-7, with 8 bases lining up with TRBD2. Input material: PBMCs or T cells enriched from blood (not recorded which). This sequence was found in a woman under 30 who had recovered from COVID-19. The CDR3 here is CASSRGADPGGEQYF. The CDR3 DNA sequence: TGTGCCAGCAGCCGAGGGGCGGACCCGGGGGGGGAGCAGTACTTC.